The 25 T cell receptor beta chains below come from one sample, sequenced in a study of blood T cell repertoires in COVID-19. TCRdb's table, derived via immunoSEQ multiplex PCR, lists solely in-frame clones and lacks some. Of about 160,000 clones detected, 80% to 90% appear once; the ten largest clones hold approximately 18%. Sequenced input: peripheral blood. The receptors were sampled from a woman aged 80 or over with acute or convalescent COVID-19.

The chain recombines TRBV29-1 with TRBJ2-2; a possible D gene is TRBD2 (5 bases). V shed 0 bases and J shed 6 bases, with 14 bases lying between them. Germline values: CDR1 SQVTM, CDR2 ANQGSEA. This CDR3 comprises 15 residues. The CDR3: CSVEDDYTSSGELFF. The CDR3 nucleotides are TGCAGCGTTGAAGACGACTATACGTCTTCCGGGGAGCTGTTTTTT.

The V and J genes are TRBV3-1 (or the pseudogene TRBV3-2) and TRBJ2-7, with 7 bases matching TRBD1. V dropped 5 bases and J dropped 6; count of bases not matched to a gene: 4. Germline V gene sequence: CDR1 LGHDT, CDR2 YNNKEL (reference sequence). The CDR3 loop spans 12 amino acids. CDR3 loop: CASSYRTGEQYF. CDR3 bases: TGTGCCAGCAGCTACAGGACAGGCGAGCAGTACTTC.

The CDR3 DNA reads TGTGCCAGCAGGGAGACTGAAGCTTTCTTT. This codes for CASRETEAFF. The chain is built from TRBV6-5 and TRBJ1-1; D not certain. CDR1 and CDR2 (germline): MNHEY, SVGAGI. This CDR3 is 10 amino acids long. The germline V and J ends were trimmed by 6 bases and 5 bases, with 4 bases remaining between them.

The J gene is TRBJ1-2, the V gene TRBV10-1; tentatively, D is TRBD1 (5 bases). V was clipped by 3 bases and J by 6 bases, with 14 bases between them. CDR3 length: 14 amino acids. Germline loops: CDR1 WNHNN, CDR2 SYGVQD (reference sequence). For the CDR3, the DNA is TGCGCCAGCAGTGATAGACGGGGGATGCATGGCTACACCTTC. This gives the protein CASSDRRGMHGYTF.

This chain links TRBV27 with TRBJ1-5; D remains unclear. This CDR3 has 13 residues. Germline lookup yields CDR1 MNHEY and CDR2 SMNVEV (reference sequence). Trimming removed 3 bases from V and 4 bases from J, with 7 bases in between. The CDR3 reads CASSLFPNQPQHF. CDR3 coding DNA: TGTGCCAGCAGTTTGTTTCCTAATCAGCCCCAGCATTTT.

This clone was observed a handful of times. The chain recombines TRBV19 with TRBJ2-7, with 9 positions matching TRBD2. The V and J ends lost 8 bases and 1 base, in that order; junction bases with no gene match: 15. This CDR3 contains 17 residues. The V gene's germline CDR1 is LNHDA and CDR2 SQIVND (reference sequence). The CDR3 DNA reads TGTGCCAGTTCCGGAGCCACCTCTAGCGGGATTTCCTACGAGCAGTACTTC. The encoded protein is CASSGATSSGISYEQYF.

The V gene is TRBV5-4, the J gene TRBJ2-1, with 11 positions matching TRBD2. Germline CDR1 reads SGHNT; CDR2 reads YYREEE (reference sequence). V gave up 0 bases and J gave up 0 bases; unmatched junction bases: 5. The CDR3 sequence is 18 residues long. The CDR3 protein is CASSLATSGTSSYNEQFF. In DNA form, the CDR3 reads TGTGCCAGCAGCTTGGCGACTAGCGGGACGAGCTCCTACAATGAGCAGTTCTTC.

The chain combines TRBV9 with TRBJ1-1; the D gene is possibly TRBD1 (6 bases). The CDR3 spans 14 residues. Germline V gene lookup returns CDR1 SGDLS and CDR2 YYNGEE. Trimming took off 2 bases at V and 2 bases at J, with 10 bases between the two ends. The CDR3 DNA follows: TGTGCCAGCAGCGTGGGACACACTAACACTGAAGCTTTCTTT. It is translated as CASSVGHTNTEAFF.

J is TRBJ2-7 and V is TRBV5-8, with D unresolved. CDR3 length: 14 residues. Germline V gives CDR1 SGHTS, CDR2 YDEGEE. V was cut by 4 bases and J by 3 bases, with 14 bases left in between. The CDR3 DNA reads as TGTGCCAGCAGCGCCACTGACTTAAACTACGAGCAGTACTTC. It encodes CASSATDLNYEQYF.

V and J are TRBV9 and TRBJ1-2; 12 nucleotides agree with TRBD1. In germline, CDR1 is SGDLS, CDR2 YYNGEE. The trim removed 6 bases at V and 6 bases at J, leaving 9 bases unmatched. CDR3 length: 15 residues. CDR3 loop: CASTKDRDRGHGYTF. The CDR3 DNA sequence: TGTGCCAGCACCAAAGACCGGGACAGGGGGCATGGCTACACCTTC.

The chain uses TRBV29-1 and TRBJ1-1; TRBD1 might be the D (6 bases). The germline gives CDR1 SQVTM, CDR2 ANQGSEA. The CDR3 extends over 12 amino acids. Between the trimmed V and J ends, which lost 4 bases and 8 bases, there was a span of 14 bases. The CDR3 DNA follows: TGCAGCGTTGTCAGGGGCGGCAGAGAAGCTTTCTTT. This encodes CSVVRGGREAFF. The full variable domain, with the rest looked up from reference TRBV29-1 and TRBJ1-1, is SAVISQKPSRDICQRGTSLTIQCQVDSQVTMMFWYRQQPGQSLTLIATANQGSEATYESGFVIDKFPISRPNLTFSTLTVSNMSPEDSSIYLCSVVRGGREAFFGQGTRLTVV.

The gene calls are TRBV5-1 and TRBJ2-1; D remains ambiguous. Germline CDR1 reads SGHRS; CDR2 reads YFSETQ. V gave up 0 bases and J gave up 8 bases, with 12 bases separating them. This CDR3 is 14 amino acids long. The DNA of the CDR3 is TGCGCCAGCAGCTTGGACGGGTCTACGGATGAGCAGTTCTTC. It specifies CASSLDGSTDEQFF.

A few counts support this clone. The chain employs TRBV28 and TRBJ1-5, with 8 nucleotides matching TRBD1. J gave up 3 bases and V 3 bases, and 4 bases lay outside the gene matches. CDR1 is MDHEN and CDR2 is SYDVKM in the germline V gene. The CDR3 is 15 amino acids. The CDR3 sequence: CASSFLDRDNQPQHF. CDR3 in DNA: TGTGCCAGCAGTTTTTTGGACAGGGACAATCAGCCCCAGCATTTT.

The chain is built from TRBV30 and TRBJ1-5; D possibly corresponds to TRBD1 (5 bases). The V gene's germline CDR1 is GTSNPN and CDR2 SVGIG (reference sequence). This CDR3 spans 15 amino acids. The V end was cut by 3 bases, the J end by 4 bases, with 16 bases between. The CDR3 loop is CAWRQSNRLNQPQHF. In DNA form, the CDR3 reads TGTGCCTGGAGACAGTCCAACAGGCTTAATCAGCCCCAGCATTTT.

The chain joins TRBV10-2 to TRBJ2-5; 10 positions agree with TRBD2. The V segment lost 8 bases and the J segment 4 bases; nucleotides outside the gene matches: 7. CDR1 and CDR2 (germline): WSHSY, SAAADI. The CDR3 consists of 14 residues. In DNA form, the CDR3 reads TGCGCCAGCCAGCGGGAGGGTGTTGGAGAGACCCAGTACTTC. Translating gives CASQREGVGETQYF.

The rearrangement links TRBV7-9 to TRBJ2-4; a weak D match, TRBD2 (6 bases). CDR3 length: 14 amino acids. In germline, CDR1 is SEHNR, CDR2 FQNEAQ (reference sequence). V was clipped by 4 bases and J by 6 bases, with 13 bases between them. The CDR3 sequence is CASSSPGRINIQYF. Written as DNA, the CDR3 is TGTGCCAGCAGCTCCCCAGGGAGGATAAACATTCAGTACTTC.

The chain combines TRBV5-1 with TRBJ1-2, with 9 bases aligning to TRBD1. The V gene end was trimmed by 3 bases and the J gene end by 8 bases; junction bases not matched to a gene: 5. From germline, CDR1 is SGHRS and CDR2 YFSETQ. The CDR3 is 13 amino acids. The CDR3, as DNA: TGCGCCAGCAGCTCGGGACAGGGAAGCGGCTACACCTTC. Protein product: CASSSGQGSGYTF.

The CDR3 region has the DNA TGTGCCAGCTCACCGCGCCGGGACAGCTATGGCTACACCTTC. Its translation: CASSPRRDSYGYTF. The rearrangement uses TRBV18 and TRBJ1-2; 7 bases match TRBD1. J was trimmed by 4 bases and V by 3 bases; bases with no gene match: 5. This CDR3 comprises 14 residues. In germline, CDR1 is KGHSH, CDR2 LQKENI.

The table lists this clone with a count of one. The rearrangement links TRBV11-3 to TRBJ2-1; D may be TRBD2 (6 bases). CDR1 is SGHNT and CDR2 is YENEEA in the germline V gene. V dropped 5 bases and J dropped 4 bases, with 12 bases sitting between them. This CDR3 has 14 residues. CDR3 in amino acids: CASSPRREYNEQFF. In DNA form, the CDR3 reads TGTGCCAGCAGCCCCAGGCGGGAATACAATGAGCAGTTCTTC.

The V and J genes are TRBV19 and TRBJ1-1; the D gene is possibly TRBD1 (5 bases). The CDR3 runs 15 residues. Between the trimmed V and J ends, which lost 4 bases and 1 base, there was a span of 13 bases. The germline V gene encodes CDR1 LNHDA and CDR2 SQIVND (reference sequence). The CDR3 nucleotides are TGTGCCAGTAGTAGGGTGGACACCCCGAACACTGAAGCTTTCTTT. Its protein product is CASSRVDTPNTEAFF.

The chain has TRBV9 and TRBJ2-2, with 7 bases that match TRBD2. The V and J ends lost 4 bases and 6 bases, in that order; junction bases with no gene match: 18. Germline loops: CDR1 SGDLS, CDR2 YYNGEE. CDR3 length equals 18 residues. In DNA form, the CDR3 reads TGTGCCAGCAGCATCGAGGGGATCAGGACTAGTCTGGCCGGGGAGCTGTTTTTT. It yields the protein CASSIEGIRTSLAGELFF.

V is TRBV10-3 and J is TRBJ1-6, with D maybe TRBD1 (6 bases). This CDR3 comprises 15 residues. Deletions cut 4 bases from V and 9 bases from J, with 16 bases between. Germline V gives CDR1 ENHRY, CDR2 SYGVKD. In DNA form, the CDR3 reads TGTGCCATCAGTGGCACTCGGGTGGGGGCTTCACCCCTCCACTTT. Translated, it gives CAISGTRVGASPLHF.

V usage is TRBV28 and J usage is TRBJ1-2; a possible D gene is TRBD1 (5 bases). From germline, CDR1 is MDHEN and CDR2 SYDVKM. The CDR3 has 12 amino acids. V was cut by 4 bases and J by 10 bases, with 13 bases left in between. The DNA for the CDR3 is TGTGCCAGCAGTTCCTCTAACAGGTTCTACACCTTC. Translating it yields CASSSSNRFYTF.

The J gene is TRBJ2-7, the V gene TRBV6-6; weak D call: TRBD2 (6 bases). Germline CDR1 is MNHNY and CDR2 is SVGAGI (reference sequence). V lost 0 bases to trimming and J lost 3 bases, with 12 bases between them. This CDR3 has 15 residues. CDR3 loop: CASSYSRTTGYEQYF. CDR3 bases: TGTGCCAGCAGTTACTCGCGGACTACTGGCTACGAGCAGTACTTC.

The genes are TRBV27 and TRBJ1-2, with 9 bases fitting TRBD1. This CDR3 contains 14 residues. With V trimmed by 3 bases and J by 8 bases, 7 bases remained unmatched. CDR1 is MNHEY and CDR2 is SMNVEV in the germline V gene (reference sequence). CDR3 sequence: CASSFWRQGGGYTF. Here the CDR3 DNA reads TGTGCCAGCAGTTTCTGGCGACAGGGGGGCGGCTACACCTTC.